Following are 7 T cell receptor beta chains from one sample sequenced in a study of T-cell memory formation after mild COVID-19. TCRdb reprocessed the 5' RACE reads via MiXCR and lists one record per CDR3 protein. This table holds around 510,000 distinct CDR3 sequences, about 22% found once. Specimen: PBMCs or a T cell subset sorted from them (not recorded which). These receptors were collected from an adult woman who had mild COVID-19 (a few samples of this study predate the infection). Cell type and time point are not known.

This clonotype was seen a few times. The rearrangement uses TRBV11-3 and TRBJ1-1; maybe TRBD1 (6 bases). V shed 1 base and J shed 7 bases, with 16 bases lying between them. The germline gives CDR1 SGHNT, CDR2 YENEEA. The CDR3 loop spans 15 amino acids. The CDR3 spells CASSLGAQGIIEAFF. CDR3 DNA: TGTGCCAGCAGCTTAGGGGCACAGGGAATCATTGAAGCTTTCTTT.

The sample holds a few counts of this clonotype. CDR3 sequence: CASSPYPGLQETQYF. Here the CDR3 DNA reads TGTGCCAGCAGCCCCTACCCGGGACTACAAGAGACCCAGTACTTC. The rearrangement uses TRBV7-6 and TRBJ2-5, with 7 bases identical to TRBD2. Germline V gene lookup returns CDR1 SGHVS and CDR2 FNYEAQ. V lost 5 bases to trimming and J lost 2 bases; unmatched junction nucleotides: 8. CDR3 size: 15 residues.

This chain uses TRBV6-2 or TRBV6-3 with TRBJ1-5; unclear D gene. Per germline, CDR1 MNHEY and CDR2 SVGEGT. The CDR3 covers 13 residues. V lost 5 bases and J lost 3, with 8 bases in between. This CDR3 is CASSPPLNQPQHF. The CDR3 DNA is TGTGCCAGCAGTCCACCCCTCAATCAGCCCCAGCATTTT.

The chain combines TRBV5-5 with TRBJ1-6, with a tentative D call TRBD1 (5 bases). Trimming left V 0 bases short and J 7 bases short, with 14 bases between. Germline-derived CDR1 and CDR2 are SGHKS and YYEKEE (reference sequence). This CDR3 region has 16 residues. The chain's CDR3 is CASSLGDSGGNSPLHF. CDR3 in DNA: TGTGCCAGCAGCTTGGGTGACAGCGGCGGGAATTCACCCCTCCACTTT. Using reference TRBV5-5 and TRBJ1-6 for the parts outside the CDR3, the full variable domain is DAGVTQSPTHLIKTRGQQVTLRCSPISGHKSVSWYQQVLGQGPQFIFQYYEKEERGRGNFPDRFSARQFPNYSSELNVNALLLGDSALYLCASSLGDSGGNSPLHFGNGTRLTVT.

This clonotype was seen a handful of times. The rearrangement links TRBV12-3 or TRBV12-4 to TRBJ2-7; 8 bases match TRBD2. CDR3 length: 16 amino acids. V lost 1 base and J lost 0; bases outside the gene matches: 5. CDR3 residues: CASSLGVAGSSYEQYF. The CDR3, as DNA: TGTGCCAGCAGTTTAGGGGTAGCGGGGTCCTCCTACGAGCAGTACTTC.

The chain uses TRBV27 and TRBJ2-3; D not certain. CDR1 and CDR2 from the germline V gene are MNHEY and SMNVEV (reference sequence). The ends were cut back, 2 bases at V and 2 bases at J, with 14 bases in the middle. This CDR3 region has 16 residues. The CDR3 is CASSLGPQPPTDTQYF. The CDR3 nucleotides are TGTGCCAGCAGTTTAGGTCCCCAGCCGCCCACAGATACGCAGTATTTT.

The chain couples TRBV20-1 to TRBJ2-5; TRBD2 matches at 8 bases. V shed 4 bases and J 5 bases; nucleotides not matched to a gene: 12. CDR1 is DFQATT, CDR2 SNEGSKA, per germline (reference sequence). The CDR3 consists of 15 residues. In DNA form, the CDR3 reads TGCAGTGCTACACCACTAGCGGCGATGGCTGAGACCCAGTACTTC. Translated, it gives CSATPLAAMAETQYF.